This TCR beta chain was recovered during a study of T cell repertoires in cytomegalovirus infection (dated by TCRdb to between 2018 and 2021). Background on the whole study: Recently identified HLA-C-restricted CMV epitopes, whose presentation resists viral immunomodulation, were targeted by peptide stimulations together with well-studied HLA-B-restricted epitopes. Donor HLA type was relevant to the analysis, as public TCR beta signatures indicated carriage of CMV infection together with the matching HLA type.

Notes on this clonotype: Its cognate antigen has yet to be identified. Per-base quality was not reported, and no clone a single base away is much larger than it.

General study outcomes and caveats: In both this cohort and an independent roughly 360-donor cohort, the cumulative frequency of public TCR beta family members distinguished carriers of CMV infection plus the relevant HLA type. The ex vivo response was dominated by HLA-C-restricted CMV-specific TCR beta clonotypes, which also provided the single most frequent clonotype in two of eight donors.

CDR1 and CDR2 were assigned from the germline V gene as MGHRA and YSYEKL. Trimming costs V 2 bases and J 7 bases, and their ends lie 15 bases apart. Including cysteine and phenylalanine, the CDR3 has 15 amino acids. Only CDR3 DNA is held: 45 bases, read in frame from base 1. Sequenced using an Illumina HiSeq 1500. Through fastp at Q25 and MiXCR, TCRdb rebuilt clones from the public reads, retaining in-frame beta chains. Under each unique CDR3 protein, matching rows form one entry showing the most common genes and DNA. Within this sample are about 830,000 distinct CDR3 sequences, with around a third of them counted one time only. 9.5% to 15% of the sample is taken by the ten largest. In light of the paper, this sample's treatment or condition label describes: in vitro stimulation with specific CMV peptide epitopes to enrich CMV-specific T cells.

The V and J genes are TRBV4-1 and TRBJ1-5; the D gene is perhaps TRBD1, from 6 matching bases. The TCR was taken from a human donor in good health (CMV status not recorded). Some clones in this sample may be carry-over from other donors' samples. The sample here was cultured CD8+ T cells from PBMCs, taken from culture after CMV antigen stimulation. The nucleotide sequence is TGCGCCAGCAGCCAATCTACAGGGAATCGGCAGCCCCAGCATTTT. Translated, it gives CASSQSTGNRQPQHF.